Here is one T cell receptor (beta chain) with its context. The data stem from a study of blood T cells in healthy people across ages. Germline-derived CDR1 and CDR2 are LGHDT and YNNKEL (reference sequence). This CDR3 has 18 amino acids. Trimming cost V 2 bases and J 0 bases; bases outside gene matches: 4. Together with a sample-barcoded 5' primer, a J-beta primer mix was included in a second PCR lasting about 7 to 12 cycles. MiXCR, applied by TCRdb to the 5' RACE reads, yields one record per CDR3 protein. Of about 780,000 distinct CDR3 sequences listed, less than 80% were seen once; the top ten hold 28%.

This TCR came from a man aged 25-40 years in good health. The genes are TRBV3-1 and TRBJ2-1; TRBD2 aligns across 13 bases. Sequencing was performed on blood. The CDR3 DNA follows: TGTGCCAGCAGCCAACCTTGGACTAGCGGGGGCTCCTACAATGAGCAGTTCTTC. Amino acids: CASSQPWTSGGSYNEQFF.